This TCR beta chain was sequenced for a study of identical twins (dated by TCRdb to 2015 to 2016). In the study overall: The study deep-sequenced TCR alpha and beta repertoires from monozygotic twins, unrelated adults of various ages and cord blood to test whether fetal clonotypes persist. Replicate twin experiments were performed at different times using different library preparation protocols to rule out contamination. Beyond this particular receptor, the publication reports: Because the same donors could not be followed over many years, the conclusions depended on cross-sectional statistical analysis. Out-of-frame TCR alpha sharing in monozygotic twins was systematically underestimated by recombination models, whereas sharing between unrelated individuals was in agreement with the recombination models. Excess twin sharing in beta out-of-frame sequences was weaker because fewer shared sequences lowered the signal-to-noise ratio. Abundant cord blood beta clonotypes carried fewer insertions; young adult naive repertoires showed a weaker similar trend, while memory repertoires showed none. Out-of-frame TCR alpha sequences shared between twins showed an excess of low generation-probability sequences compared with coincidental sharing between unrelated individuals. Invariant T cells such as MAIT and iNKT could partly confound zero-insertion analyses, though diverse VJ usage argued against this for most clonotypes.

As regards this clonotype: Its antigen remains undetermined. No base-level quality is on record; no much larger clone is a single base apart.

The CDR3, cysteine through phenylalanine, is 15 amino acids long. This entry keeps only the CDR3 DNA: 45 bases, framed from base 1. The germline V gene specifies SNHLY as CDR1 and FYNNEI as CDR2. Trimming costs V 4 bases and J 0 bases, and their ends lie 10 bases apart. Library preparation used 5' RACE. Sequencer: Illumina HiSeq 2000. A universal primer binding site was introduced by template switching, and a unique molecular identifier was present in the final cDNA, enabling accurate counting of TCR cDNA molecules. First-strand cDNA for TCR alpha and beta chains was synthesized from specific primers in the conserved constant-segment region. To control for contamination, every cDNA library was double barcoded, receiving both a SMART-Mk sample barcode and Illumina barcodes. TruSeq adapter sequences and Illumina sample barcodes were added in two successive PCR steps. Sequencing of the TCR alpha and beta cDNA libraries was done on the Illumina HiSeq platform using custom primers. As for the authors' bioinformatics: MiGEC processed the raw reads to extract unique molecular identifiers, while MiXCR was used to determine the CDR3 positions. Recombination models were inferred per individual with the repgenHMM and IGoR tools using an EM algorithm. The analysis of shared clonotypes was done with the tcR package in R, with sharing normalized by the product of cloneset sizes. Out-of-frame nonproductive sequences were analyzed to study raw recombination free of thymic and clonal selection effects. In-frame beta chains were kept once TCRdb had trimmed the public reads at Q25 with fastp and called clones with MiXCR. For every CDR3 protein sequence, its rows merge into one entry that carries the most common genes and DNA. TCRdb, rather than the study authors, made the V and J calls. The sample table shows around 470,000 distinct CDR3 sequences, and approximately 15% are seen once. Over 0.5% of the sample lies in the top ten.

Only healthy Caucasian donors were included. The twin cohort comprised three pairs of female monozygotic twins, all aged roughly 18 to 30 years. Positive isolation kits from Invitrogen were used to isolate the CD4+ and CD8+ T cell populations. The data were also submitted as part of a second study, on yellow fever vaccine responses in identical twins. The second investigation adds: According to the authors, the vaccine-induced T cell response in identical twins seemed to be partly convergent and partly specific to each individual. The study precisely tracked vaccine-responding T cell clones in identical twins.

The sequencing sample was made of CD4+ T cells sorted from blood. The chain employs TRBV2 and TRBJ1-5; confidence is insufficient to name the D gene. This sequence was found in a young woman in good health. The CDR3 in this case is CASSADGYSNQPQHF. The bases read TGTGCCAGCAGTGCTGACGGCTATAGCAATCAGCCCCAGCATTTT.